This T cell receptor beta chain was sequenced for a study of OX40 agonist ivuxolimab in advanced cancers. Overall study: Participants averaged around 60 years of age (range about 23 to 79) and were 75% to 90% male.

General study points: CD4+ and CD8+ blood T cells expanded clonally by week 6 at 0.1 to 3.0 mg/kg.

Assay: immunoSEQ multiplex PCR; the TCRdb copy retains only in-frame clones and omits some. The sample contains some 40,000 clones, around nine tenths of which appear only once. The CDR3 has 15 residues. About this clone: Antigen specificity is unknown.

This chain links TRBV21-1 with TRBJ2-2; the table assigns TRBD1, which was not confirmed against the DNA. TRBV21-1 is a known pseudogene. The receptor was isolated from an adult with an advanced solid tumor such as melanoma, head and neck, liver or kidney cancer. Sequenced material: CD4+ or CD8+ T cells sorted from blood, taken in a trial of the OX40 agonist ivuxolimab. CDR3 amino acids: CASSKGRERAGELFF. DNA of the CDR3: TGTGCCAGCAGCAAGGGCAGGGAAAGAGCCGGGGAGCTGTTTTTT.